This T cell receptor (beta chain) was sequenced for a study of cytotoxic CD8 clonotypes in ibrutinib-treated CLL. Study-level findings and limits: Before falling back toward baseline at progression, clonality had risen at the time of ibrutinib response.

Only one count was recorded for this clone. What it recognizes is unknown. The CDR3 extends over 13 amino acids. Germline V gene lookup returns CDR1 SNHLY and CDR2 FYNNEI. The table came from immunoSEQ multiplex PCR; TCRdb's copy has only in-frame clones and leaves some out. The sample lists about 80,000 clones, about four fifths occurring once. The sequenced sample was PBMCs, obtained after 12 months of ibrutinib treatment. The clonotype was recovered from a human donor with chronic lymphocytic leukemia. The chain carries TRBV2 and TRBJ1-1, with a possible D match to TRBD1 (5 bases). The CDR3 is CAQANLLNTEAFF. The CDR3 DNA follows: TGTGCACAGGCGAACCTATTGAACACTGAAGCTTTCTTT.